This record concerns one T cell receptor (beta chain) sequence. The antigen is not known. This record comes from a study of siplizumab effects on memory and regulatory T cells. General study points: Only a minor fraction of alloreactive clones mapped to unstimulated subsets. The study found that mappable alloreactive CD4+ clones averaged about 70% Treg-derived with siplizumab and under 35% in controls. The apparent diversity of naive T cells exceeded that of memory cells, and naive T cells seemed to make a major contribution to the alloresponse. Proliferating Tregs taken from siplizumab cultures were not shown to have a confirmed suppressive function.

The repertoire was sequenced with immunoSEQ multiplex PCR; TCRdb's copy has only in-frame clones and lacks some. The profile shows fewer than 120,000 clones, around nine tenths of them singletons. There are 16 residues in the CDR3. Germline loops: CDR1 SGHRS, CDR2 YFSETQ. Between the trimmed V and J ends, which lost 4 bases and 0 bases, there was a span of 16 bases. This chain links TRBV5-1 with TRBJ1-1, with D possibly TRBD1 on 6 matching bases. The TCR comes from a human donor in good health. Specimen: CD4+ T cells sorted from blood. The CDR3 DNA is TGCGCCAGCAGCGCAAGCGGGGGGCTTTTGAACACTGAAGCTTTCTTT. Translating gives CASSASGGLLNTEAFF.